This T cell receptor beta chain was obtained from a study of CD8+CD57+ T cells in acquired aplastic anemia. Study observations and caveats: With respect to CD8+ Simpson's diversity, patients and controls did not differ significantly. Patients and controls were found to share 25 to 35 CD8+ CDR3 sequences.

V trimming: 5 bases; J trimming: 3 bases; junction bases outside the gene matches: 10. The CDR3 totals 15 residues. Germline loops: CDR1 SEHNR, CDR2 FQNEAQ (reference sequence). Genomic DNA served as template for TCR beta VDJ and CDR3 profiling. MiXCR, run by TCRdb on the reads, gives a single entry per CDR3 protein. This table holds approximately 65,000 distinct CDR3 sequences, roughly 54% found once. A remark on this clonotype: As yet, its antigen is unknown.

The chain recombines TRBV7-9 with TRBJ2-7; 7 bases are a match to TRBD2. This receptor was taken from a human donor in good health, serving as a control. Sequencing was carried out using sorted CD4+, CD8+, or CD8+CD57+ T cells (not recorded which) from PBMCs. The CDR3 reads CASSTREAANYEQYF. In nucleotides, the CDR3 is TGTGCCAGCAGCACTCGGGAGGCCGCCAACTACGAGCAGTACTTC.